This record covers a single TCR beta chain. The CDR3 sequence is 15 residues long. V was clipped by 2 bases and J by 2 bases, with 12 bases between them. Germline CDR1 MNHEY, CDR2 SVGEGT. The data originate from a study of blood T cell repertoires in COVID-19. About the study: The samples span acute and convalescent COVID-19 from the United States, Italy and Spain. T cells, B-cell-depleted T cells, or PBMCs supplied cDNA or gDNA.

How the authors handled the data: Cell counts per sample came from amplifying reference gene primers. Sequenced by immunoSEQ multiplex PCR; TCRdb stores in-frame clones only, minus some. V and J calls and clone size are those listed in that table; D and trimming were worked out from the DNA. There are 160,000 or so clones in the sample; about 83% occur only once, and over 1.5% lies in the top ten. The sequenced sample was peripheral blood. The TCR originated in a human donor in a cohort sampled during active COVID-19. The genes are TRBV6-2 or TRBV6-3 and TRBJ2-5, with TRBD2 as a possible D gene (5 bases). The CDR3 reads CASSYKYTSQETQYF. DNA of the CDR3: TGTGCCAGCAGTTACAAGTACACTAGTCAAGAGACCCAGTACTTC.